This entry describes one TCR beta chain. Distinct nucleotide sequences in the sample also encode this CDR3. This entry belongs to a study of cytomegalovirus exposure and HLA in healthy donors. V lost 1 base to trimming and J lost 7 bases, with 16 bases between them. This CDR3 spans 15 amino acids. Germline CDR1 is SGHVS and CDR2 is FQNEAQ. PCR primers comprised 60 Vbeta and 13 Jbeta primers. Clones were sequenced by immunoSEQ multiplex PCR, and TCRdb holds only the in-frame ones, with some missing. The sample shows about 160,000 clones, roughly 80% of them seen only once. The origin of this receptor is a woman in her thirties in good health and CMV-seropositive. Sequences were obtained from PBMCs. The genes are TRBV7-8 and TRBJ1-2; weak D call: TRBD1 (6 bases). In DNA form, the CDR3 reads TGTGCCAGCAGCTTAGTGGTAGCAGGGGTCTCTGGCTACACCTTC. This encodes CASSLVVAGVSGYTF. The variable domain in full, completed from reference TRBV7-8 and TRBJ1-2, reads GAGVSQSPRYKVAKRGQDVALRCDPISGHVSLFWYQQALGQGPEFLTYFQNEAQLDKSGLPSDRFFAERPEGSVSTLKIQRTQQEDSAVYLCASSLVVAGVSGYTFGSGTRLTVV.